The T cell receptor beta chain under discussion was sequenced for a study of CD8 T cells in Susac syndrome. RNA, at about 0.45 to 1 ug, was reverse transcribed with random hexamers. TCRdb called the immunoSEQ multiplex PCR reads again in MiXCR, with one record for every CDR3 protein. The repertoire includes some 140,000 distinct CDR3 sequences, about 93% of them detected once, and approximately 0.24% sits in the top ten. Sequencing of TCR beta, carried out with a high-throughput approach, was applied to CD8+ and CD4+ T cells from the blood. It was treatment-naive patients with stable or active relapsing-remitting disease who made up the multiple sclerosis controls. CDR3 length: 11 residues. The V end lost 4 bases, the J end lost 7 bases, and 10 bases lay between the germline ends. Germline assignment: CDR1 SQVTM and CDR2 ANQGSEA.

Sequencing was done on a sample of CD8+ T cells from PBMCs. The rearrangement joins TRBV29-1 to TRBJ1-2; tentative D call: TRBD1 (5 bases). This TCR derives from a human donor with multiple sclerosis. CDR3 DNA sequence: TGCAGCGTTGGGCCAGGGTCTGGCTACACCTTC. Translation gives CSVGPGSGYTF. Drawing the rest from reference TRBV29-1 and TRBJ1-2, the complete variable domain is SAVISQKPSRDICQRGTSLTIQCQVDSQVTMMFWYRQQPGQSLTLIATANQGSEATYESGFVIDKFPISRPNLTFSTLTVSNMSPEDSSIYLCSVGPGSGYTFGSGTRLTVV.